The 17 T cell receptor beta chains below come from one sample, sequenced in a study of cytomegalovirus exposure and HLA in healthy donors. Primers: 60 Vbeta forward and 13 Jbeta reverse. This table comes from immunoSEQ multiplex PCR, and its TCRdb copy is limited to in-frame clones, with some not included. Among 85,000 to 95,000 clones listed, approximately 7.7% were seen once. Specimen: PBMCs. These receptors all come from a man aged 50 or older in good health and CMV-seronegative.

This clone was detected a few times. This chain connects TRBV18 to TRBJ2-7, with D possibly being TRBD1 (5 bases). CDR1 and CDR2 from the germline V gene are KGHSH and LQKENI. Trimming removed 8 bases at V and 0 bases at J, with 14 bases between. The CDR3 consists of 14 residues. CDR3 in DNA: TGTGCCAGCGCAACGACAGACGGCTCCTACGAGCAGTACTTC. Protein product: CASATTDGSYEQYF.

The chain combines TRBV5-6 with TRBJ2-1; 10 positions agree with TRBD1. The V gene's germline CDR1 is SGHDT and CDR2 YYEEEE. Trimming removed 4 bases from V and 7 bases from J; junction bases left unmatched: 14. This CDR3 comprises 17 residues. CDR3 protein: CASSGEGDRGSLNEQFF. CDR3 nucleotides: TGTGCCAGCAGCGGCGAAGGGGACAGGGGTTCATTAAATGAGCAGTTCTTC.

Regarding this clone: A junction boundary mismatches the germline segment, possibly from a read error. The chain couples TRBV28 to TRBJ2-7, with 13 positions matching TRBD2. The CDR3 sequence is 13 residues long. Germline V gives CDR1 MDHEN, CDR2 SYDVKM. CDR3 bases: TGTGCCAGCAGTTTATCGGGACTAGCGGGGCCAAACTTC. Encoded protein: CASSLSGLAGPNF.

This clone was counted between two and nine times. CDR3 sequence: CASSLTRASEQYF. DNA of the CDR3: TGTGCCAGCAGCTTAACACGCGCGAGCGAGCAGTACTTC. The V call is TRBV7-3, the J call TRBJ2-7; D remains unclear. The CDR3 consists of 13 residues. V dropped 0 bases and J dropped 6 bases, with 9 bases sitting between them. The germline V gene encodes CDR1 SGHTA and CDR2 FQGTGA.

This clone was detected only a few times. The chain joins TRBV4-3 to TRBJ2-3; D uncertain. Germline values: CDR1 LGHNA, CDR2 YSLEER. V was clipped by 0 bases and J by 4 bases, with 8 bases between them. This CDR3 comprises 14 residues. The CDR3 reads CASSQDLPSDTQYF. CDR3 DNA: TGCGCCAGCAGCCAAGATCTCCCCTCAGATACGCAGTATTTT.

V and J are TRBV6-5 and TRBJ1-3, with TRBD1 as a possible D gene (6 bases). The V end lost 6 bases, the J end lost 2 bases, and 14 bases lay between the germline ends. CDR3 length: 15 residues. Germline-derived CDR1 and CDR2 are MNHEY and SVGAGI. For the CDR3, the DNA is TGTGCCAGCAGACCCAGGGGAATAACTGGAAACACCATATATTTT. It encodes CASRPRGITGNTIYF.

The CDR3 coding sequence is TGTGCCAGCAGCTTTCGGGCAGGGGGCGTGAACACTGAAGCTTTCTTT. Translation gives CASSFRAGGVNTEAFF. V is TRBV13 and J is TRBJ1-1, with TRBD1 identical over 8 bases. Per the germline V gene, CDR1 is PRHDT and CDR2 is FYEKMQ (reference sequence). Germline trimming cut 3 bases from V and 0 bases from J; bases unmatched to any gene: 6. This CDR3 region has 16 residues.

V usage is TRBV6-5 and J usage is TRBJ2-3, with 8 positions matching TRBD2. V dropped 8 bases and J dropped 5; count of bases not matched to a gene: 9. The CDR3 spans 14 residues. In germline, CDR1 is MNHEY, CDR2 SVGAGI. The CDR3 coding sequence is TGTGCCAGCTCGGCCAGCGGGGGTAGAGATACGCAGTATTTT. As protein: CASSASGGRDTQYF.

This clone showed up just a few times. The chain recombines TRBV19 with TRBJ1-5; unclear D gene. V shed 10 bases and J shed 2 bases, with 15 bases lying between them. This CDR3 is 14 amino acids long. CDR1 is LNHDA and CDR2 is SQIVND in the germline V gene (reference sequence). CDR3 coding DNA: TGTGCCACCCGAGCTCTGGGAGGCAATCAGCCCCAGCATTTT. Amino acids: CATRALGGNQPQHF. The variable domain in full, with the rest retrieved from reference TRBV19 and TRBJ1-5, is DGGITQSPKYLFRKEGQNVTLSCEQNLNHDAMYWYRQDPGQGLRLIYYSQIVNDFQKGDIAEGYSVSREKKESFPLTVTSAQKNPTAFYLCATRALGGNQPQHFGDGTRLSIL.

This clone was counted a few times. The gene calls are TRBV5-1 and TRBJ1-1, with D possibly matching TRBD1 (5 bases). The CDR3 loop spans 13 amino acids. V lost 4 bases to trimming and J lost 0 bases, with 7 bases between them. Germline V CDR1 and CDR2: SGHRS, YFSETQ. This CDR3 reads CASSVQVNTEAFF. As DNA, the CDR3 is TGCGCCAGCAGCGTACAGGTGAACACTGAAGCTTTCTTT.

The genes are TRBV6-6 and TRBJ2-1; 8 bases align to TRBD2. Germline V CDR1 and CDR2: MNHNY, SVGAGI (reference sequence). The CDR3 consists of 12 residues. After removal of 10 bases from V and 7 bases from J, the junction contained 6 bases not matched to a gene. The DNA of the CDR3 is TGTGCCACCTTCGGCGGGAGGAATGAGCAGTTCTTC. Protein: CATFGGRNEQFF.

The chain joins TRBV7-9 to TRBJ2-1, with 7 bases lining up with TRBD1. Germline V gene lookup returns CDR1 SEHNR and CDR2 FQNEAQ (reference sequence). The CDR3 loop spans 13 amino acids. V was clipped by 7 bases and J by 2 bases; unmatched bases: 2. This CDR3 reads CASIQGAYNEQFF. The CDR3 DNA reads TGTGCCAGCATCCAGGGGGCCTACAATGAGCAGTTCTTC. The full variable domain, its missing parts supplied by reference TRBV7-9 and TRBJ2-1, is DTGVSQNPRHKITKRGQNVTFRCDPISEHNRLYWYRQTLGQGPEFLTYFQNEAQLEKSRLLSDRFSAERPKGSFSTLEIQRTEQGDSAMYLCASIQGAYNEQFFGPGTRLTVL.

This clone has more than one count but fewer than ten. The chain is built from TRBV7-6 and TRBJ2-7; 9 bases align to TRBD1. CDR3 size: 12 residues. The germline V gene has CDR1 SGHVS and CDR2 FNYEAQ. The ends lost 6 bases at V and 5 bases at J; junction bases unmatched: 2. The CDR3 sequence is CASRGQGNEQYF. CDR3 bases: TGTGCCAGCAGAGGACAGGGGAACGAGCAGTACTTC.

The chain has TRBV2 and TRBJ1-1; 7 bases are a match to TRBD1. From germline, CDR1 is SNHLY and CDR2 FYNNEI. The CDR3 is made up of 13 amino acids. With 5 bases clipped from V and 6 bases from J, the junction kept 6 bases outside the gene matches. The CDR3 region is CASSLQGMSEAFF. DNA of the CDR3: TGTGCCAGCAGTCTACAGGGGATGTCTGAAGCTTTCTTT. Combining the CDR3 with reference TRBV2 and TRBJ1-1 gives the whole variable domain EPEVTQTPSHQVTQMGQEVILRCVPISNHLYFYWYRQILGQKVEFLVSFYNNEISEKSEIFDDQFSVERPDGSNFTLKIRSTKLEDSAMYFCASSLQGMSEAFFGQGTRLTVV.

The chain carries TRBV9 and TRBJ2-3; TRBD2 aligns across 12 bases. After removal of 4 bases from V and 0 bases from J, the junction contained 3 bases not matched to a gene. CDR1 is SGDLS and CDR2 is YYNGEE in the germline V gene. This CDR3 spans 16 amino acids. The CDR3 nucleotides read TGTGCCAGCAGCCCCGGACTAGCGGGAAGCACAGATACGCAGTATTTT. Translation: CASSPGLAGSTDTQYF.

The rearrangement links TRBV5-1 to TRBJ2-3; tentative D call: TRBD1 (6 bases). The CDR3 is 14 amino acids. Trimming left V 0 bases short and J 5 bases short, with 10 bases between. Germline-derived CDR1 and CDR2 are SGHRS and YFSETQ. CDR3 sequence (DNA): TGCGCCAGCAGCTTGGGGGGGCCAGAAGATACGCAGTATTTT. Protein sequence: CASSLGGPEDTQYF. Full variable domain (missing parts from reference TRBV5-1 and TRBJ2-3): KAGVTQTPRYLIKTRGQQVTLSCSPISGHRSVSWYQQTPGQGLQFLFEYFSETQRNKGNFPGRFSGRQFSNSRSEMNVSTLELGDSALYLCASSLGGPEDTQYFGPGTRLTVL.

This clone has a handful of counts. The V call is TRBV28, the J call TRBJ2-2; 13 bases align to TRBD2. Unmatched junction bases numbered 6, after V lost 5 bases and J lost 6 bases. This CDR3 region has 16 residues. The V gene's germline CDR1 is MDHEN and CDR2 SYDVKM. The CDR3 region has the DNA TGTGCCAGCAGTACTAGCGGGAGGGCCCCGGCCGGGGAGCTGTTTTTT. This codes for CASSTSGRAPAGELFF. The variable domain in full, with the rest retrieved from reference TRBV28 and TRBJ2-2, is DVKVTQSSRYLVKRTGEKVFLECVQDMDHENMFWYRQDPGLGLRLIYFSYDVKMKEKGDIPEGYSVSREKKERFSLILESASTNQTSMYLCASSTSGRAPAGELFFGEGSRLTVL.